The 29 T cell receptor beta chains below come from one sample, sequenced in a study of T cell responses to AZD1222 COVID-19 vaccine. TCRdb keeps only in-frame clones here, not all; method: immunoSEQ multiplex PCR. The top ten hold about 48% of the sample, which has 95,000 to 110,000 clones, around 92% seen once. The sample was peripheral blood, taken on day 0 of AZD1222 vaccination. The receptors were gathered from an adult in good health.

The rearrangement links TRBV28 to TRBJ1-5; D gene unclear. Trimming took off 6 bases at V and 3 bases at J, with 18 bases between the two ends. The CDR3 consists of 16 residues. Germline V CDR1 and CDR2: MDHEN, SYDVKM. CDR3 coding DNA: TGTGCCAGCAGAACCCAACGGGGAGGGTCCAATCAGCCCCAGCATTTT. Protein: CASRTQRGGSNQPQHF.

This clone was counted a single time. The gene calls are TRBV19 and TRBJ2-7; 9 bases map to TRBD1. From germline, CDR1 is LNHDA and CDR2 SQIVND (reference sequence). There are 13 residues in the CDR3. J gave up 6 bases and V 8 bases, and 8 bases lay outside the gene matches. The CDR3 DNA reads as TGTGCCAGTTCCGGGACAGGGCTCCTCGAGCAGTACTTC. This codes for CASSGTGLLEQYF.

The chain carries TRBV30 and TRBJ2-2; D might be TRBD2 (6 bases). Germline assignment: CDR1 GTSNPN and CDR2 SVGIG (reference sequence). V was shortened by 0 bases and J by 7 bases, with 12 bases between the two germline ends. The CDR3 length is 14 residues. The CDR3 nucleotides are TGTGCCTGGAGTGTCAGCTCGGGGGTCGGGGAGCTGTTTTTT. This gives the protein CAWSVSSGVGELFF.

The rearrangement uses TRBV3-1 (or the pseudogene TRBV3-2) and TRBJ2-7; 10 bases agree with TRBD2. The J segment lost 0 bases and the V segment lost 4 bases, leaving 6 bases of the junction unmatched. Germline lookup yields CDR1 LGHDT and CDR2 YNNKEL (reference sequence). The CDR3 is 16 amino acids. The CDR3 coding sequence is TGTGCCAGCAGCCCCCGACTAGCGGGTCTCTCCTACGAGCAGTACTTC. Translation: CASSPRLAGLSYEQYF.

The rearrangement links TRBV6-5 to TRBJ2-7; no clear D. This CDR3 has 12 residues. Germline loops: CDR1 MNHEY, CDR2 SVGAGI. V lost 4 bases and J 5 bases, leaving 9 bases between the germline ends. CDR3 coding DNA: TGTGCCAGCAGTTGGGGTAAAAACGAGCAGTACTTC. It yields the protein CASSWGKNEQYF.

The chain is built from TRBV10-3 and TRBJ2-7, with 8 bases that match TRBD2. Germline CDR1 and CDR2: ENHRY and SYGVKD. The junction had 9 bases not matched to a gene; V was cut back by 8 bases and J by 0 bases. The CDR3 is 15 residues long. The CDR3 DNA reads TGTGCCATCTCCTTTGGGGCGGGAGGCTCCTACGAGCAGTACTTC. Encoded protein: CAISFGAGGSYEQYF.

The chain employs TRBV4-2 and TRBJ1-1; no reliable D call. CDR1 is LGHNA, CDR2 YNFKEQ, per germline. Between the trimmed V and J ends, which lost 7 bases and 2 bases, there was a span of 11 bases. There are 13 residues in the CDR3. The CDR3 spells CASTHRFNTEAFF. Written as DNA, the CDR3 is TGTGCCAGCACCCACCGGTTTAACACTGAAGCTTTCTTT.

J is TRBJ2-7 and V is TRBV27; 8 nucleotides line up with TRBD1. V lost 8 bases and J lost 3; bases outside the gene matches: 6. From germline, CDR1 is MNHEY and CDR2 SMNVEV (reference sequence). CDR3 length: 13 amino acids. CDR3: CASATGVDYEQYF. In nucleotides, the CDR3 is TGTGCCAGCGCGACAGGGGTGGACTACGAGCAGTACTTC.

The chain carries TRBV28 and TRBJ2-7, with a weak D call TRBD2 (6 bases). The CDR3 has 13 residues. Germline lookup yields CDR1 MDHEN and CDR2 SYDVKM. Trimming took off 4 bases at V and 3 bases at J, with 10 bases between the two ends. The chain's CDR3 is CASSSGELYEQYF. In nucleotides, the CDR3 is TGTGCCAGCAGTTCGGGGGAGCTCTACGAGCAGTACTTC.

The chain uses TRBV16 and TRBJ2-7, with TRBD1 matching 7 bases. Germline CDR1 reads KGHSY; CDR2 reads FQNENV. The CDR3 runs to 16 residues. Trimming cost V 3 bases and J 0 bases; bases outside gene matches: 8. In nucleotides, the CDR3 is TGTGCCAGCAGCCAGACCCCTGGGACAGCCTCCTACGAGCAGTACTTC. The encoded protein is CASSQTPGTASYEQYF. Full variable domain (rest looked up from reference TRBV16 and TRBJ2-7): GEEVAQTPKHLVRGEGQKAKLYCAPIKGHSYVFWYQQVLKNEFKFLISFQNENVFDETGMPKERFSAKCLPNSPCSLEIQATKLEDSAVYFCASSQTPGTASYEQYFGPGTRLTVT.

The chain uses TRBV28 and TRBJ2-7; TRBD2 agrees at 14 bases. CDR3 length equals 17 residues. CDR1 and CDR2 (germline): MDHEN, SYDVKM. The J segment lost 3 bases and the V segment lost 5 bases, leaving 9 bases of the junction unmatched. The DNA for the CDR3 is TGTGCCAGCAGTACAAGACTAGCGGGAGGGCCCCACTACGAGCAGTACTTC. It codes for CASSTRLAGGPHYEQYF.

J is TRBJ2-7 and V is TRBV3-1 (or the pseudogene TRBV3-2); 7 positions match TRBD2. The J segment lost 2 bases and the V segment lost 6 bases, leaving 7 bases of the junction unmatched. CDR1 LGHDT and CDR2 YNNKEL come from the germline V gene (reference sequence). CDR3 length: 14 residues. The CDR3 here is CASSRGERAYEQYF. The CDR3, as DNA: TGTGCCAGCAGTCGGGGGGAGCGAGCCTACGAGCAGTACTTC.

J is TRBJ2-1 and V is TRBV7-2, with no clear D. This CDR3 region has 13 residues. Deletions cut 2 bases from V and 5 bases from J, with 7 bases between. In germline, CDR1 is SGHTA, CDR2 FQGNSA. The CDR3 DNA reads as TGTGCCAGCAGCTTACAGAGGAACAATGAGCAGTTCTTC. It codes for CASSLQRNNEQFF.

The V and J genes are TRBV5-8 and TRBJ2-7; D not resolved. The CDR3 is 15 amino acids. The germline V and J ends were trimmed by 0 bases and 1 base, with 11 bases remaining between them. Germline lookup yields CDR1 SGHTS and CDR2 YDEGEE. The CDR3 sequence: CASSLVARRSYEQYF. CDR3 DNA: TGTGCCAGCAGCTTGGTGGCTAGAAGGTCCTACGAGCAGTACTTC.

In this sample, this clone turned up a few times. The chain couples TRBV10-3 to TRBJ1-1, with D possibly TRBD1 on 6 matching bases. This CDR3 spans 14 amino acids. Germline CDR1 ENHRY, CDR2 SYGVKD. The ends were cut back, 6 bases at V and 5 bases at J, with 16 bases in the middle. CDR3 DNA: TGTGCCATCAGCGGAACAGGGAGCATAACTGAAGCTTTCTTT. Its translation is CAISGTGSITEAFF.

V usage is TRBV30 and J usage is TRBJ1-3; D perhaps matches TRBD1 (5 bases). V dropped 0 bases and J dropped 1 base, with 10 bases sitting between them. The CDR3 is 15 residues long. CDR1 GTSNPN and CDR2 SVGIG come from the germline V gene (reference sequence). The CDR3 loop reads CAWSVTGASGNTIYF. The DNA for the CDR3 is TGTGCCTGGAGTGTAACCGGGGCTTCTGGAAACACCATATATTTT. The variable domain in full, with the rest retrieved from reference TRBV30 and TRBJ1-3, is SQTIHQWPATLVQPVGSPLSLECTVEGTSNPNLYWYRQAAGRGLQLLFYSVGIGQISSEVPQNLSASRPQDRQFILSSKKLLLSDSGFYLCAWSVTGASGNTIYFGEGSWLTVV.

The V gene is TRBV27, the J gene TRBJ2-1; D call uncertain. The CDR3 spans 14 residues. V was pared by 4 bases and J by 8 bases, with 15 bases between. Germline V gene sequence: CDR1 MNHEY, CDR2 SMNVEV (reference sequence). CDR3 residues: CASSWSEASDEQFF. The CDR3 bases are TGTGCCAGCAGTTGGAGCGAAGCCTCTGATGAGCAGTTCTTC.

The V call is TRBV6-6, the J call TRBJ2-7; a possible D gene is TRBD2 (6 bases). The CDR3 sequence is 14 residues long. Germline loops: CDR1 MNHNY, CDR2 SVGAGI (reference sequence). Trimming pared 7 bases from V and 3 bases from J, leaving 16 bases between. CDR3 DNA sequence: TGTGCCAGCAATGAACCGGGACTCCTCTACGAGCAGTACTTC. Protein product: CASNEPGLLYEQYF.

V and J are TRBV9 and TRBJ2-3, with TRBD1 matching 9 bases. The CDR3 is 15 residues long. Germline CDR1 is SGDLS and CDR2 is YYNGEE. J was trimmed by 5 bases and V by 3 bases; bases with no gene match: 7. CDR3 amino acids: CASSEDRGWGDTQYF. As DNA, the CDR3 is TGTGCCAGCAGCGAGGACAGGGGTTGGGGAGATACGCAGTATTTT.

The genes are TRBV30 and TRBJ2-7, with a possible D match to TRBD2 (6 bases). This CDR3 comprises 14 residues. The V gene's germline CDR1 is GTSNPN and CDR2 SVGIG (reference sequence). V lost 3 bases and J lost 2, with 14 bases in between. The chain's CDR3 is CAWRGGLTPYEQYF. In DNA form, the CDR3 reads TGTGCCTGGAGGGGAGGACTGACCCCCTACGAGCAGTACTTC.

This chain joins TRBV5-1 and TRBJ1-1, with TRBD1 matching 8 bases. Losses at the gene ends were 2 bases for V and 4 bases for J; bases not matched to a gene: 4. The germline V gene encodes CDR1 SGHRS and CDR2 YFSETQ. CDR3 length equals 14 residues. The CDR3 coding sequence is TGCGCCAGCAGCTTTGGACAGGGAACCACTGAAGCTTTCTTT. Its protein is CASSFGQGTTEAFF.

The chain uses TRBV4-1 and TRBJ2-7, with D possibly being TRBD2 (6 bases). There are 18 residues in the CDR3. Trimming stripped 1 base from V and 5 bases from J, with 24 bases between. Germline V gives CDR1 MGHRA, CDR2 YSYEKL. CDR3 coding DNA: TGCGCCAGCAGCCAAGGGAGGGCCGTAAACGGTCGTCGGGACGAGCAGTACTTC. The encoded protein is CASSQGRAVNGRRDEQYF.

V and J are TRBV6-6 and TRBJ2-3; TRBD2 agrees at 11 bases. The junction had 7 bases not matched to a gene; V was cut back by 6 bases and J by 2 bases. CDR1 and CDR2 from the germline V gene are MNHNY and SVGAGI (reference sequence). The CDR3 is 16 residues long. CDR3 in DNA: TGTGCCAGCAGACCCGGGACTAGCGGCTACACAGATACGCAGTATTTT. Its translation is CASRPGTSGYTDTQYF.

This clone was recorded only once. The chain couples TRBV3-1 (or the pseudogene TRBV3-2) to TRBJ1-1; D uncertain. CDR1 and CDR2 (germline): LGHDT, YNNKEL (reference sequence). The CDR3 spans 14 residues. Trimming cost V 4 bases and J 4 bases, with 13 bases left between them. The CDR3 DNA reads as TGTGCCAGCAGCCCCTCCCGTAGTACCACTGAAGCTTTCTTT. Encoded protein: CASSPSRSTTEAFF.

The rearrangement joins TRBV28 to TRBJ2-7, with D hard to call. V lost 1 base, J lost 2 bases, and 18 bases lay in between. The CDR3 has 17 residues. Germline V gene data show CDR1 as MDHEN and CDR2 as SYDVKM. The chain's CDR3 is CASSLSPPAGTTYEQYF. The CDR3 DNA follows: TGTGCCAGCAGTTTATCGCCCCCTGCTGGCACAACCTACGAGCAGTACTTC.

This chain joins TRBV30 and TRBJ1-6; 7 bases match TRBD1. The germline gives CDR1 GTSNPN, CDR2 SVGIG (reference sequence). The CDR3 loop spans 15 amino acids. V was pared by 2 bases and J by 5 bases, with 6 bases of the junction left unmatched. This CDR3 reads CAWSFRDRNNSPLHF. The DNA of the CDR3 is TGTGCCTGGAGTTTTAGGGACAGAAATAATTCACCCCTCCACTTT. The whole variable domain, filled in from reference TRBV30 and TRBJ1-6, reads SQTIHQWPATLVQPVGSPLSLECTVEGTSNPNLYWYRQAAGRGLQLLFYSVGIGQISSEVPQNLSASRPQDRQFILSSKKLLLSDSGFYLCAWSFRDRNNSPLHFGNGTRLTVT.

This chain joins TRBV9 and TRBJ2-1, with D possibly TRBD1 on 6 matching bases. Germline CDR1 and CDR2: SGDLS and YYNGEE. The CDR3 consists of 15 residues. The V gene lost 2 bases and the J gene lost 5 bases, with 14 bases spanning the gap. The CDR3 sequence: CASSVGQKLDNEQFF. CDR3 sequence (DNA): TGTGCCAGCAGCGTGGGACAAAAACTCGACAATGAGCAGTTCTTC.

V and J are TRBV2 and TRBJ2-1; D is unclear. V was clipped by 6 bases and J by 3 bases, with 15 bases between them. This CDR3 has 15 residues. Germline assignment: CDR1 SNHLY and CDR2 FYNNEI. DNA of the CDR3: TGTGCCAGCAGCAGGCAAGGGATTAACTACAATGAGCAGTTCTTC. Amino acid sequence: CASSRQGINYNEQFF.

This chain connects TRBV6-5 to TRBJ2-1; the D gene could be TRBD1 or TRBD2 (5 bases each). V was cut by 5 bases and J by 9 bases, with 14 bases left in between. This CDR3 region has 13 residues. From germline, CDR1 is MNHEY and CDR2 SVGAGI. In DNA, the CDR3 is TGTGCCAGCAGTACAGGTCTCCGGGGTGAGCAGTTCTTC. This codes for CASSTGLRGEQFF.